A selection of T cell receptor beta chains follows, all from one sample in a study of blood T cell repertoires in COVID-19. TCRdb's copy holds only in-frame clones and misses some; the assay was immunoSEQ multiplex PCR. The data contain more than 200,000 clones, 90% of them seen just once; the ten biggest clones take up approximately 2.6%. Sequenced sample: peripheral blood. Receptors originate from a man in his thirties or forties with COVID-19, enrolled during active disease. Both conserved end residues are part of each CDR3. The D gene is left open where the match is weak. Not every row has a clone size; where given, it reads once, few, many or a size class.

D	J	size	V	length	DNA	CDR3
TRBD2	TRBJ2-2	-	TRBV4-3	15	TGCGCCAGCAGCCAAGATGCGGGAGAAGAAAGGGAGCTGTTTTTT	CASSQDAGEERELFF
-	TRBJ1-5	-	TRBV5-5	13	TGTGCCAGCAGCTTGGGGCCCAATCAGCCCCAGCATTTT	CASSLGPNQPQHF
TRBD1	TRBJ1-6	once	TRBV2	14	TGTGCCAGCAGTGAAGGGGGACAGAAATCACCCCTCCACTTT	CASSEGGQKSPLHF
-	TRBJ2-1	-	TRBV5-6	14	TGTGCCAGCAGCTTCGTTTCGGGAGTCAATGAGCAGTTCTTC	CASSFVSGVNEQFF
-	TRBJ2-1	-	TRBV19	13	TGTGCCAGTAGTATTTACAACAGCTATGAGCAGTTCTTC	CASSIYNSYEQFF
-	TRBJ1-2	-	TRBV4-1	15	TGCGCCAGCAGCCAAGAGTCCGAGGTTAACTATGGCTACACCTTC	CASSQESEVNYGYTF
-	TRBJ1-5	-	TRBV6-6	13	TGTGCCAGCAGACGACAGTATAATCAGCCCCAGCATTTT	CASRRQYNQPQHF
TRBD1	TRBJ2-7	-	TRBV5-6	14	TGTGCCAGCAGCGCAGGACAGGGTTCCTACGAGCAGTACTTC	CASSAGQGSYEQYF
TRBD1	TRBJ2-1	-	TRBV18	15	TGTGCCAGCTCACCACTTGACAGGGGATGGGATGAGCAGTTCTTC	CASSPLDRGWDEQFF
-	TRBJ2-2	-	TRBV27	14	TGTGCCAGCGGCCTAGGAAGTAACACCGGGGAGCTGTTTTTT	CASGLGSNTGELFF
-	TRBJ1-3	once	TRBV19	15	TGTGCCAGTAGTAGGCGGCTGGACACAGGAAACACCATATATTTT	CASSRRLDTGNTIYF
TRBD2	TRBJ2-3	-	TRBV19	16	TGTGCCAGTAGTCATGATAGCGGGAGGGGGACAGATACGCAGTATTTT	CASSHDSGRGTDTQYF
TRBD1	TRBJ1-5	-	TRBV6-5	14	TGTGCCAGCAGTATGGACAGGGTGTATCAGCCCCAGCATTTT	CASSMDRVYQPQHF
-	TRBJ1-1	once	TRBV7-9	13	TGTGCCAGCAGCTTAGGGCCGAATCCTGAAGCTTTCTTT	CASSLGPNPEAFF
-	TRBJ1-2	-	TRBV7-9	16	TGTGCCAGCAGCCTAGGATGGAGTGCTGTTGTTATTGGCTACACCTTC	CASSLGWSAVVIGYTF
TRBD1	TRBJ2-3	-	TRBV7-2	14	TGTGCCAGCAGGCGGACAGGGGGGACAGATACGCAGTATTTT	CASRRTGGTDTQYF
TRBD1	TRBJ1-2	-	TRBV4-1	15	TGCGCCAGCAGCCACTCAGGGACAGGGGGCGGCGGCTACACCTTC	CASSHSGTGGGGYTF
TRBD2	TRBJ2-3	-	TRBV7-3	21	TGTGCCAGCAGCTCCCCCCGGACTAGCGGGGGGAGCCCCTGGGGCACAGATACGCAGTATTTT	CASSSPRTSGGSPWGTDTQYF
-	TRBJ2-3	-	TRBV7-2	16	TGTGCCAGCAGCACGGGACTCAGCGCTTCCACAGATACGCAGTATTTT	CASSTGLSASTDTQYF
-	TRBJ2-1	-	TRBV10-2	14	TGCGCCAGCAGGAAGGCTAGCGAGGTTAATGAGCAGTTCTTC	CASRKASEVNEQFF
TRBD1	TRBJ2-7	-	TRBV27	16	TGTGCCAGCAGTTTATTCCCAGGGGGCGAAACCTACGAGCAGTACTTC	CASSLFPGGETYEQYF
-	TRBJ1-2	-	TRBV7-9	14	TGTGCCAGCAGCTTAGTGGGGGGTGGCTATGGCTACACCTTC	CASSLVGGGYGYTF